Listed here are 9 T cell receptor beta chains from one sample, sequenced in a study of cytomegalovirus exposure and HLA in healthy donors. PCR used 60 Vbeta primers and 13 Jbeta primers. Sequencing used immunoSEQ multiplex PCR; TCRdb keeps in-frame clones, though not all of them. The data hold under 200,000 clones, with around 78% observed a single time. The specimen sequenced was PBMCs. Receptors originate from a woman in her twenties or thirties in good health and CMV-seropositive.

The chain uses TRBV2 and TRBJ1-5; D perhaps matches TRBD1 (6 bases). Germline-derived CDR1 and CDR2 are SNHLY and FYNNEI. CDR3 length: 14 amino acids. The V end lost 5 bases, the J end lost 3 bases, and 11 bases lay between the germline ends. The CDR3 region has the DNA TGTGCCAGCAGTCAACAGGGTGACAATCAGCCCCAGCATTTT. Amino acids: CASSQQGDNQPQHF.

V is TRBV5-1 and J is TRBJ2-7, with unresolved D. This CDR3 is built from 12 residues. In germline, CDR1 is SGHRS, CDR2 YFSETQ. The V gene lost 3 bases and the J gene lost 0 bases, with 4 bases spanning the gap. CDR3 loop: CASSSSSYEQYF. The CDR3 DNA follows: TGCGCCAGCAGCTCCAGCTCCTACGAGCAGTACTTC.

This rearrangement joins TRBV30 to TRBJ1-6, with 7 bases that match TRBD1. The length of the CDR3 is 18 residues. V gave up 2 bases and J gave up 5 bases; unmatched junction bases: 15. The germline gives CDR1 GTSNPN, CDR2 SVGIG (reference sequence). CDR3 sequence: CAWSKIGVGQDNNSPLHF. DNA for the CDR3: TGTGCCTGGAGTAAAATCGGGGTTGGACAGGACAATAATTCACCCCTCCACTTT.

The V and J genes are TRBV5-4 and TRBJ1-2; 7 bases are shared with TRBD1. The CDR3 has 16 residues. Germline lookup yields CDR1 SGHNT and CDR2 YYREEE (reference sequence). The J segment lost 1 base and the V segment lost 0 bases, leaving 6 bases of the junction unmatched. This chain's CDR3 is CASSLDGTADNYGYTF. The CDR3 nucleotides read TGTGCCAGCAGCTTGGACGGGACAGCCGATAACTATGGCTACACCTTC.

This clone has a single count. CDR3 nucleotides: TGTGCCAGCAGTGTGACAGGGGCCCCGTCCAAAAACATTCAGTACTTC. It encodes CASSVTGAPSKNIQYF. The chain recombines TRBV28 with TRBJ2-4, with 8 bases that match TRBD1. Per germline, CDR1 MDHEN and CDR2 SYDVKM. Germline trimming cut 5 bases from V and 2 bases from J; bases unmatched to any gene: 8. The CDR3 spans 16 residues. The full variable domain, with the rest looked up from reference TRBV28 and TRBJ2-4, is DVKVTQSSRYLVKRTGEKVFLECVQDMDHENMFWYRQDPGLGLRLIYFSYDVKMKEKGDIPEGYSVSREKKERFSLILESASTNQTSMYLCASSVTGAPSKNIQYFGAGTRLSVL.

CDR3 protein: CASSSGRTVQETQYF. In nucleotides, the CDR3 is TGCGCCAGCAGCAGCGGACGGACGGTCCAAGAGACCCAGTACTTC. The chain couples TRBV5-1 to TRBJ2-5; D perhaps matches TRBD2 (5 bases). V was cut by 4 bases and J by 1 base, with 14 bases left in between. This CDR3 contains 15 residues. CDR1 and CDR2 from the germline V gene are SGHRS and YFSETQ.

This chain uses TRBV5-4 with TRBJ2-5, with 7 bases fitting TRBD1. Germline V lookup: CDR1 SGHNT, CDR2 YYREEE (reference sequence). Unmatched junction bases numbered 4, after V lost 6 bases and J lost 5 bases. CDR3 size: 12 residues. The CDR3 spells CASNRGGETQYF. The DNA for the CDR3 is TGTGCCAGCAACAGGGGCGGGGAGACCCAGTACTTC.

The V call is TRBV19, the J call TRBJ1-1; D gene unclear. V gave up 3 bases and J gave up 0 bases, with 11 bases separating them. Germline loops: CDR1 LNHDA, CDR2 SQIVND (reference sequence). The CDR3 has 15 amino acids. CDR3 coding DNA: TGTGCCAGTAGTATTGCGGGCTTCTTGAACACTGAAGCTTTCTTT. It is translated as CASSIAGFLNTEAFF. Full variable domain (missing parts from reference TRBV19 and TRBJ1-1): DGGITQSPKYLFRKEGQNVTLSCEQNLNHDAMYWYRQDPGQGLRLIYYSQIVNDFQKGDIAEGYSVSREKKESFPLTVTSAQKNPTAFYLCASSIAGFLNTEAFFGQGTRLTVV.

Concerning this clone itself: A junction end diverges from the germline sequence, so it may reflect a read error. This chain joins TRBV18 and TRBJ2-5, with D unresolved. This CDR3 comprises 13 residues. CDR1 is KGHSH and CDR2 is LQKENI in the germline V gene. The CDR3 protein is CASSLGGREAQYF. The CDR3 DNA is TGTGCCAGCTCTCTGGGTGGAAGAGAGGCCCAGTACTTC.